This T cell receptor (beta chain) was identified during a study of blood T cell repertoires in COVID-19. As processed by the authors: Reference gene primer amplification yielded estimated nucleated cell counts. Method: immunoSEQ multiplex PCR; TCRdb's copy keeps in-frame clones and lacks some. V, J and clone size were drawn from that table, and D and trimming were deduced from the DNA. This sample has some 150,000 clones, with over 75% found just once. The specimen was PBMCs or T cells enriched from blood (not recorded which). This receptor was identified in a human donor with acute COVID-19. The donor label of this sample is uncertain.

Here the CDR3 DNA reads TGTGCCAGCAGCCTCAAGGGCCTTCTAGAGGGGGCAGGAAGTGGCTACACCTTC. Amino acids: CASSLKGLLEGAGSGYTF. The chain couples TRBV21-1 to TRBJ1-2; the table's D call TRBD1 went unverified against the DNA. TRBV21-1 is tagged as a pseudogene. The CDR3 consists of 18 residues.